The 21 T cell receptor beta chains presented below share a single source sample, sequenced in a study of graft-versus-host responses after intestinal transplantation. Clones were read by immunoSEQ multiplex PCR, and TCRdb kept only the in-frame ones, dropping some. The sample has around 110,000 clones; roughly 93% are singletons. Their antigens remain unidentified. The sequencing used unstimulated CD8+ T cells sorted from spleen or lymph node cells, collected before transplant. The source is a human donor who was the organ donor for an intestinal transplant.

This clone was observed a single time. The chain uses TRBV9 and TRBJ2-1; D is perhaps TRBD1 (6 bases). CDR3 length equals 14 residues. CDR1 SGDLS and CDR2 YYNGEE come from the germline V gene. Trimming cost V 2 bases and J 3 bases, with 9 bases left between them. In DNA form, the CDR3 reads TGTGCCAGCAGCGTTAGGACAGACTACAATGAGCAGTTCTTC. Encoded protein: CASSVRTDYNEQFF.

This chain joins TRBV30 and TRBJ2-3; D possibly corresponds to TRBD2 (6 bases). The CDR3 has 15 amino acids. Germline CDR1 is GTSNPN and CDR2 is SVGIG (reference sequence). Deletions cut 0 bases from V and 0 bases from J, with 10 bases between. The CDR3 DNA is TGTGCCTGGAGTGTGGGGGGTTCTAGCACAGATACGCAGTATTTT. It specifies CAWSVGGSSTDTQYF.

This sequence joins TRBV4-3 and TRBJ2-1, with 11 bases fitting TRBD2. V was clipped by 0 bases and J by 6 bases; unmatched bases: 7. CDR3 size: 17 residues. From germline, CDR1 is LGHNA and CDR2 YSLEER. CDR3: CASSQDRGTSGSNEQFF. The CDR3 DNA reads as TGCGCCAGCAGCCAAGATCGTGGAACTAGCGGGAGCAATGAGCAGTTCTTC.

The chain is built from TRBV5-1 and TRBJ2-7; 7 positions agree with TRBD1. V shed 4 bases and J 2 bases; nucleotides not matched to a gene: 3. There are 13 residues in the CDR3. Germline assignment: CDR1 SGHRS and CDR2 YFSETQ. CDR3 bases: TGCGCCAGCAGCCGGGACAGTACCTACGAGCAGTACTTC. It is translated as CASSRDSTYEQYF.

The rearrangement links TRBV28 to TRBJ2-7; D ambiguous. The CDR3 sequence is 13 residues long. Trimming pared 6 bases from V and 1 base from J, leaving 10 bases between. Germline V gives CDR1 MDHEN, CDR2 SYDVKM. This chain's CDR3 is CASRIPASYEQYF. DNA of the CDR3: TGTGCCAGCAGGATTCCCGCTTCCTACGAGCAGTACTTC.

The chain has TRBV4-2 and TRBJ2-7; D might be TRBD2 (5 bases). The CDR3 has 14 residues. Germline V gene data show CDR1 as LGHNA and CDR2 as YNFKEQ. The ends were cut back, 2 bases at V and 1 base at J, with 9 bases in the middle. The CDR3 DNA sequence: TGTGCCAGCAGCCAAACAAGCGGTTCCTACGAGCAGTACTTC. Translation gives CASSQTSGSYEQYF.

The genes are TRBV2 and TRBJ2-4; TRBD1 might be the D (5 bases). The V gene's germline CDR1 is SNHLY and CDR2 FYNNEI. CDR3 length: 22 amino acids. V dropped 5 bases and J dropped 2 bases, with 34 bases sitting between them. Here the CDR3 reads CASSTKPGYYRLYQSSKNIQYF. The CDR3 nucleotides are TGTGCCAGCAGTACAAAGCCGGGTTATTACAGGCTATACCAATCCTCCAAAAACATTCAGTACTTC. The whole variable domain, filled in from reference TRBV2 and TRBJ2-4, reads EPEVTQTPSHQVTQMGQEVILRCVPISNHLYFYWYRQILGQKVEFLVSFYNNEISEKSEIFDDQFSVERPDGSNFTLKIRSTKLEDSAMYFCASSTKPGYYRLYQSSKNIQYFGAGTRLSVL.

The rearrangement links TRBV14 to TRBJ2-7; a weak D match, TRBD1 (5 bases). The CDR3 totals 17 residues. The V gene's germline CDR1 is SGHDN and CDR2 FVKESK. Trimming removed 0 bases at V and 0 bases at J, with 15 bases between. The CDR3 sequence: CASSQDSFHRSSYEQYF. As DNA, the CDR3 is TGTGCCAGCAGCCAAGATTCTTTCCACAGGAGCTCCTACGAGCAGTACTTC. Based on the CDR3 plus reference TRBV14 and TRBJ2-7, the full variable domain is EAGVTQFPSHSVIEKGQTVTLRCDPISGHDNLYWYRRVMGKEIKFLLHFVKESKQDESGMPNNRFLAERTGGTYSTLKVQPAELEDSGVYFCASSQDSFHRSSYEQYFGPGTRLTVT.

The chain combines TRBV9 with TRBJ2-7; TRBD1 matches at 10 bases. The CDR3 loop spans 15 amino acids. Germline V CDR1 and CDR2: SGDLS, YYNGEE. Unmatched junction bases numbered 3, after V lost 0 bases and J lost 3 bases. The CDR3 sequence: CASSVGGTGVYEQYF. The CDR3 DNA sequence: TGTGCCAGCAGCGTAGGGGGGACAGGGGTCTACGAGCAGTACTTC.

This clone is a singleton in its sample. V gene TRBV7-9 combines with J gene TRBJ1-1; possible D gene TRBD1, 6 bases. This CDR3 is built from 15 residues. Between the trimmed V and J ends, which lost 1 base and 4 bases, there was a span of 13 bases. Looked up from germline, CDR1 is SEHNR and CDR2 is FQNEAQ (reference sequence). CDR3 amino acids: CASSLDGGLSTEAFF. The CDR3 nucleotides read TGTGCCAGCAGCTTAGACGGGGGGCTGAGCACTGAAGCTTTCTTT.

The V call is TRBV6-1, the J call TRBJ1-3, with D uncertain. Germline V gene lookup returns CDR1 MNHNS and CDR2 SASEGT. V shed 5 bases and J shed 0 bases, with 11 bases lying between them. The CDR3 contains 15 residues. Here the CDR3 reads CASSPTLSSGNTIYF. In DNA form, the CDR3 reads TGTGCCAGCAGTCCTACACTGAGCTCTGGAAACACCATATATTTT.

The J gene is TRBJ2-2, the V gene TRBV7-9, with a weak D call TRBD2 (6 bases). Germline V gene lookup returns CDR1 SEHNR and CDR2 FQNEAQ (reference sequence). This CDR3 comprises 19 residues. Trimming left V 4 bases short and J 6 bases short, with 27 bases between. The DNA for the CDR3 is TGTGCCAGCAGCTCCAATAGGGCTAGCGACCCGAAGGGGCCCGGGGAGCTGTTTTTT. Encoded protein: CASSSNRASDPKGPGELFF.

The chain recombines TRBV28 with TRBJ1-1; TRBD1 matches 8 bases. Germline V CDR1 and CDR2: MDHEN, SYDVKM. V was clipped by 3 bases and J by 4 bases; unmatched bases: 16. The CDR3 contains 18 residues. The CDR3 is CASSFRGQETLGGTEAFF. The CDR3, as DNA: TGTGCCAGCAGTTTTAGGGGACAGGAAACCTTAGGCGGCACTGAAGCTTTCTTT.

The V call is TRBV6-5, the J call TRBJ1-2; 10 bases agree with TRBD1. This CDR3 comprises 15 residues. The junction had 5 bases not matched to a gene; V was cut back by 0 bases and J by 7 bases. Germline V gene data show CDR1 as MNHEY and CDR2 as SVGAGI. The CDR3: CASSYSTGGAGGYTF. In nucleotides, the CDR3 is TGTGCCAGCAGTTACTCGACAGGGGGCGCCGGTGGCTACACCTTC.

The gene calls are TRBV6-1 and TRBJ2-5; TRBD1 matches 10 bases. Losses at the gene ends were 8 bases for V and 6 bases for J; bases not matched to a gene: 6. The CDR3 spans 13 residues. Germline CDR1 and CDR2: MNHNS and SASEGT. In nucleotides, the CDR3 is TGTGCCAGCTGGCCGGGACAGGGGAAGACCCAGTACTTC. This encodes CASWPGQGKTQYF.

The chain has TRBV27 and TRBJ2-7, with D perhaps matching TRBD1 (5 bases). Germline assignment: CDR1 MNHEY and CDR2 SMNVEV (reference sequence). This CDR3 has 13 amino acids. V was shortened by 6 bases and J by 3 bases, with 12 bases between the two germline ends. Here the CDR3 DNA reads TGTGCCAGCAGCATAGGGGTGTTCTACGAGCAGTACTTC. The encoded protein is CASSIGVFYEQYF.

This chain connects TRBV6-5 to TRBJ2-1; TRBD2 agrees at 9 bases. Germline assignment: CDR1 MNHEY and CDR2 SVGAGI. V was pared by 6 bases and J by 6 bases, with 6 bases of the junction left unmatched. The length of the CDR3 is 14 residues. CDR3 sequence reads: CASRPGLAPNEQFF. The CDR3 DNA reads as TGTGCCAGCAGGCCCGGACTAGCGCCCAATGAGCAGTTCTTC.

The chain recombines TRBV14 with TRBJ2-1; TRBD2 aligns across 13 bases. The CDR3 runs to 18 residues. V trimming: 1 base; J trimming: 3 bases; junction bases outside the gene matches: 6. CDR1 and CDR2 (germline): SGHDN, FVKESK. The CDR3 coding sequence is TGTGCCAGCAGCCAAGGGACTAGCGGGAGCGTTGTCTACAATGAGCAGTTCTTC. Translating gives CASSQGTSGSVVYNEQFF.

The CDR3 loop is CASSTKGDRADYEQYF. The CDR3 DNA is TGTGCCAGCAGCACAAAGGGAGACAGGGCCGACTACGAGCAGTACTTC. This chain connects TRBV7-9 to TRBJ2-7, with TRBD1 identical over 7 bases. This CDR3 is built from 16 residues. V was clipped by 5 bases and J by 3 bases; unmatched bases: 13. The germline V gene encodes CDR1 SEHNR and CDR2 FQNEAQ (reference sequence).

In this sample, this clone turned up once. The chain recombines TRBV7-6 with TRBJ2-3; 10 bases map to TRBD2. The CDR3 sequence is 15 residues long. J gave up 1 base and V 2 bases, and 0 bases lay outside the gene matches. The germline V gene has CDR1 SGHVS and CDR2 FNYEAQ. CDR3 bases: TGTGCCAGCAGCTTACTAGCGGGAGGCACAGATACGCAGTATTTT. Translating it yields CASSLLAGGTDTQYF.

The CDR3 DNA reads as TGTGCCAGCAGCGTAGGGACACAGGGGAGGAACACTGAAGCTTTCTTT. It specifies CASSVGTQGRNTEAFF. The chain uses TRBV9 and TRBJ1-1, with TRBD1 matching 7 bases. CDR3 length: 16 residues. V shed 0 bases and J 1 base; nucleotides not matched to a gene: 6. Germline V gene lookup returns CDR1 SGDLS and CDR2 YYNGEE.